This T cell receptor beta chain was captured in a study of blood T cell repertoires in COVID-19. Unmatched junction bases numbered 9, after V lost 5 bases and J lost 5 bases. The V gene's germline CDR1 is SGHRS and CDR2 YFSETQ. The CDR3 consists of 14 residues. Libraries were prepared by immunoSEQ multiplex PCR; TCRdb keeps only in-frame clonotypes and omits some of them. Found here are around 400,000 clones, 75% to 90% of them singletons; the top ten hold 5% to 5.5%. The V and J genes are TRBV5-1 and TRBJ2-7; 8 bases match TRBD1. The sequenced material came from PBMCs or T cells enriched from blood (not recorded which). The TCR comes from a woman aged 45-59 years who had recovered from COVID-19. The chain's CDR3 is CASSQGQGWDEQYF. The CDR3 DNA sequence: TGCGCCAGCAGTCAAGGACAGGGATGGGACGAGCAGTACTTC.